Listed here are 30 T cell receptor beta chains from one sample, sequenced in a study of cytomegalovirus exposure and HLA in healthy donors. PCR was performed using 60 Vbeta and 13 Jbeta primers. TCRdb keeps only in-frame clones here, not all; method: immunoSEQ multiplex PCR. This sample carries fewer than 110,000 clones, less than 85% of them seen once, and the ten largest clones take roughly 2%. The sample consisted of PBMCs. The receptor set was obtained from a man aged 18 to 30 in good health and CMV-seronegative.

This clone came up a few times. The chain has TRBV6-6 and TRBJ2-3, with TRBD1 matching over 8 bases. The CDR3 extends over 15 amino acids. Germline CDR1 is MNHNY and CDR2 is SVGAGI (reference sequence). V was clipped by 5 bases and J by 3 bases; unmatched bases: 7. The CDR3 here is CASSLTGDRTDTQYF. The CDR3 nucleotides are TGTGCCAGCAGTCTGACAGGGGATCGGACAGATACGCAGTATTTT.

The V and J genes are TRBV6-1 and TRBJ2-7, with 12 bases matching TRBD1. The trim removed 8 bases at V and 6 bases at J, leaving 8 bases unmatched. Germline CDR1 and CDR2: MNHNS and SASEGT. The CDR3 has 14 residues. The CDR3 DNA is TGTGCCAGCGAAGGGACAGGGGGCTACGGCGAGCAGTACTTC. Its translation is CASEGTGGYGEQYF.

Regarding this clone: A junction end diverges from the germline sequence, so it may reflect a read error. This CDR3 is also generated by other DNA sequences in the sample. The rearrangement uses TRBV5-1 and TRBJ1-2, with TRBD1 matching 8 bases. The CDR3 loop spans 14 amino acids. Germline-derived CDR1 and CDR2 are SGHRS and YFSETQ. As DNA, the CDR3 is TGCGCCAGCAGCTTGACAGGGGGAAACTATGGCTACACCTTT. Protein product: CASSLTGGNYGYTF.

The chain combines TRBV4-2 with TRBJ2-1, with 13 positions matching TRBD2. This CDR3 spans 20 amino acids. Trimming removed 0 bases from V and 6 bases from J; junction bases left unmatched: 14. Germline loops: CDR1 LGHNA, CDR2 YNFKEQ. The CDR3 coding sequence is TGTGCCAGCAGCCAAGAAGAAACTAGCGGGGGGGCCGGTTATTTCAATGAGCAGTTCTTC. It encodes CASSQEETSGGAGYFNEQFF.

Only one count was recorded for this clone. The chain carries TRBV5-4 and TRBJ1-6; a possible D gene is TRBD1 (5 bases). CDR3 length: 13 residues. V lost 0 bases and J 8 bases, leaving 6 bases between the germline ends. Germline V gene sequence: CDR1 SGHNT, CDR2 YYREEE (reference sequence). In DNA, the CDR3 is TGTGCCAGCAGCTTGGCGGGGGATTCACCCCTCCACTTT. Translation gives CASSLAGDSPLHF.

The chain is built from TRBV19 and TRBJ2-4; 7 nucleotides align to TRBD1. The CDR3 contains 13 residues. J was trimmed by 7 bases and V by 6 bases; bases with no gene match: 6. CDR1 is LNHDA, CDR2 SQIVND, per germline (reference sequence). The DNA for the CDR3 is TGTGCCAGTAGATTGACAGGGACGAACATTCAGTACTTC. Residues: CASRLTGTNIQYF. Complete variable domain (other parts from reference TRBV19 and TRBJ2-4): DGGITQSPKYLFRKEGQNVTLSCEQNLNHDAMYWYRQDPGQGLRLIYYSQIVNDFQKGDIAEGYSVSREKKESFPLTVTSAQKNPTAFYLCASRLTGTNIQYFGAGTRLSVL.

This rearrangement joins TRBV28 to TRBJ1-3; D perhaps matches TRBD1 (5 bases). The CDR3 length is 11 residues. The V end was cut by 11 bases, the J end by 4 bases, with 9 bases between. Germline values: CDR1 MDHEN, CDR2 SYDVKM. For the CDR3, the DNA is TGTGCCTCGGGGGTCGGAAACACCATATATTTT. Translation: CASGVGNTIYF.

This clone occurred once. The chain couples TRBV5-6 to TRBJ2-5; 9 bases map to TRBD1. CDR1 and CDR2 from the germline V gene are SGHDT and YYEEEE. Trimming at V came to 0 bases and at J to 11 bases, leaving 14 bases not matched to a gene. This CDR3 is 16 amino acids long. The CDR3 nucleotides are TGTGCCAGCAGCTTGGCCGGGGGGACAGGGACGCGGGAGCAGTACTTC. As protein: CASSLAGGTGTREQYF.

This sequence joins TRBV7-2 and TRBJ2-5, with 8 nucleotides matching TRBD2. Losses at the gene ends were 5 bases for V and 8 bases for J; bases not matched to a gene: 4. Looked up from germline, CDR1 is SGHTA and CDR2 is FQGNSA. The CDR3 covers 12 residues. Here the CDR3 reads CASSPGGGTQYF. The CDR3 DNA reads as TGTGCCAGCAGCCCGGGGGGGGGCACCCAGTACTTC. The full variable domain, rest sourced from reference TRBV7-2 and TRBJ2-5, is GAGVSQSPSNKVTEKGKDVELRCDPISGHTALYWYRQSLGQGLEFLIYFQGNSAPDKSGLPSDRFSAERTGGSVSTLTIQRTQQEDSAVYLCASSPGGGTQYFGPGTRLLVL.

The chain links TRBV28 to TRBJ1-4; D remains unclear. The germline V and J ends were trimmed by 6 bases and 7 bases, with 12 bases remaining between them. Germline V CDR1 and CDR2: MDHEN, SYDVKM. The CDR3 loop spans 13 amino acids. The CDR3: CASSPGSFEKLFF. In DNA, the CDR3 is TGTGCCAGCAGCCCCGGGTCCTTTGAAAAACTGTTTTTT.

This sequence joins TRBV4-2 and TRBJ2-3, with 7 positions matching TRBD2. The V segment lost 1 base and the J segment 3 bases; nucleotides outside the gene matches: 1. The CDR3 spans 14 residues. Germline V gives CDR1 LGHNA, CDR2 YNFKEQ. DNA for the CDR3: TGTGCCAGCAGCCAAGGGGAGGGGACAGATACGCAGTATTTT. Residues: CASSQGEGTDTQYF.

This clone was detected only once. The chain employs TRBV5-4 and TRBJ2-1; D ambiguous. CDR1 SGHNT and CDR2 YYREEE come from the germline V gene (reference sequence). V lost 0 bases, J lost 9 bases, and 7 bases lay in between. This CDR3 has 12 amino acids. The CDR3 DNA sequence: TGTGCCAGCAGCTTGGCCGAGTCTGAGCAGTTCTTC. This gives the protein CASSLAESEQFF.

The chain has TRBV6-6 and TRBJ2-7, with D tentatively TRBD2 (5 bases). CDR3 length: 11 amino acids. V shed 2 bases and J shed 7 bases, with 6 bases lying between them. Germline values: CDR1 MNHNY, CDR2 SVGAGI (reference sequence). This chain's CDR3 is CASSYGGEQYF. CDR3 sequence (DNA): TGTGCCAGCAGTTACGGAGGAGAGCAGTACTTC.

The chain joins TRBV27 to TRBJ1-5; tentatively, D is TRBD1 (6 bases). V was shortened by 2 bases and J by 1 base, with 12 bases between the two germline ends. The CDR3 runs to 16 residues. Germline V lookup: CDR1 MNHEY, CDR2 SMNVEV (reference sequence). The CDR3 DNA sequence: TGTGCCAGCAGTTTAAGGGCCGACAGGAGCAATCAGCCCCAGCATTTT. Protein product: CASSLRADRSNQPQHF.

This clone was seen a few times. This CDR3 reads CASSQEGGETYEQYF. The CDR3 DNA reads TGCGCCAGCAGCCAAGAAGGCGGGGAGACCTACGAGCAGTACTTC. The chain employs TRBV4-3 and TRBJ2-7, with a possible D match to TRBD2 (6 bases). This CDR3 is built from 15 residues. V lost 0 bases and J 2 bases, leaving 11 bases between the germline ends. CDR1 LGHNA and CDR2 YSLEER come from the germline V gene.

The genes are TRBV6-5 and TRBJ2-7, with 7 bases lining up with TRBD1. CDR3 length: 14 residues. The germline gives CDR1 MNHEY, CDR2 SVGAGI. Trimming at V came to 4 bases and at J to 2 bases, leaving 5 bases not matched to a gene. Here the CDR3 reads CASSFAGTAYEQYF. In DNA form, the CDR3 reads TGTGCCAGCAGTTTCGCCGGGACAGCCTACGAGCAGTACTTC.

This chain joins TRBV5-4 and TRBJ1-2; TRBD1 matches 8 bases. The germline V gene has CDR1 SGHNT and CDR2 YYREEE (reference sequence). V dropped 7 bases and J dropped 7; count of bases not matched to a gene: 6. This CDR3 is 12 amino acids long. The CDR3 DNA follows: TGTGCCAGCGGACAGGGAGGCAGTGGCTACACCTTC. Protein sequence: CASGQGGSGYTF.

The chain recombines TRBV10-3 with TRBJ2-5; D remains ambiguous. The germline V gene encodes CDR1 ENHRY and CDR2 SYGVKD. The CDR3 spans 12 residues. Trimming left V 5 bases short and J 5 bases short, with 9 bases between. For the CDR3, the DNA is TGTGCCATCAGTCCGGGTGCCGAGACCCAGTACTTC. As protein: CAISPGAETQYF.

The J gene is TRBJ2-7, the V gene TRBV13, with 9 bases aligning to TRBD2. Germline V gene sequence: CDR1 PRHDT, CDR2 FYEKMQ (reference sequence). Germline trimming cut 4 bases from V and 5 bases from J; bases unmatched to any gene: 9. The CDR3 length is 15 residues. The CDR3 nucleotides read TGTGCCAGCAGCTCCCGCGGGAGGGTGGGCCACGAGCAGTACTTC. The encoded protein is CASSSRGRVGHEQYF.

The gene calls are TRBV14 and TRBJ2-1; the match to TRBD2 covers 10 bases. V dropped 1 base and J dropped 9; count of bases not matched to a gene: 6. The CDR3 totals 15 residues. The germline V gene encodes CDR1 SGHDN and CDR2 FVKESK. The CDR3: CASSQASGGPSEQFF. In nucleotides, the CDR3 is TGTGCCAGCAGCCAAGCTAGCGGGGGCCCTAGTGAGCAGTTCTTC.

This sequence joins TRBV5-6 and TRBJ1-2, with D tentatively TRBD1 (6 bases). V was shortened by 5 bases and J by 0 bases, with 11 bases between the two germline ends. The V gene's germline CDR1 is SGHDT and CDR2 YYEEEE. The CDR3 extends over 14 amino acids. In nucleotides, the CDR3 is TGTGCCAGCAGAAACAGGGCCGCTAACTATGGCTACACCTTC. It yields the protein CASRNRAANYGYTF.

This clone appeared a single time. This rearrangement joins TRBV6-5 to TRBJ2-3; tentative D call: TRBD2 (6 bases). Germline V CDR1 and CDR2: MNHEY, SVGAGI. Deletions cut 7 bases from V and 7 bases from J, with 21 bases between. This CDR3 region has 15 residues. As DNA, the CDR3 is TGTGCCAGCACTGTAGCGGAGGGGCCTTCAAATACGCAGTATTTT. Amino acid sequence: CASTVAEGPSNTQYF.

In DNA form, the CDR3 reads TGTGCCAGCAGCCAAGATGAGGGGGCCGGGAGAGAGCAGTTCTTC. This sequence encodes CASSQDEGAGREQFF. The V call is TRBV4-2, the J call TRBJ2-1, with D tentatively TRBD1 (7 bases). Trimming took 0 bases from V and 10 from J, leaving 16 bases between them. The CDR3 consists of 15 residues. The germline V gene has CDR1 LGHNA and CDR2 YNFKEQ.

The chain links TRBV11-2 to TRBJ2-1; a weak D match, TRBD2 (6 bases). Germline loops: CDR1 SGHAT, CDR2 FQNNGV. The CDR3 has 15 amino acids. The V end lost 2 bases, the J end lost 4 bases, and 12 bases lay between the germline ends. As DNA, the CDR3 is TGTGCCAGCAGCTTACGGCTAGCGCCGTACAATGAGCAGTTCTTC. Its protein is CASSLRLAPYNEQFF.

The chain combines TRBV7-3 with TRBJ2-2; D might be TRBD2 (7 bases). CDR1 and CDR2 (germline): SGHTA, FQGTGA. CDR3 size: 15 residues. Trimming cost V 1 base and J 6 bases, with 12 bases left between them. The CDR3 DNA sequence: TGTGCCAGCAGCTTAATTGGGGGGGGCGCCGGGGAGCTGTTTTTT. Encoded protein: CASSLIGGGAGELFF.

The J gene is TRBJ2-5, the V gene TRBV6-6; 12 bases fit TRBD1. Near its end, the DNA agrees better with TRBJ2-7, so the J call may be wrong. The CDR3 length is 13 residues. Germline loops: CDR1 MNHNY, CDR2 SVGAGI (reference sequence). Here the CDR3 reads CASRGQGAGEQYF. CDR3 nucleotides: TGTGCCAGCAGGGGACAGGGGGCAGGCGAGCAGTACTTC.

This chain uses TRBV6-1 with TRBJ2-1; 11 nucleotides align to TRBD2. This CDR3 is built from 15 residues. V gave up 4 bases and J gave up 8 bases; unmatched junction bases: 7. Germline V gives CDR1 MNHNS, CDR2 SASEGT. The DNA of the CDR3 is TGTGCCAGCAGTGGATCTAGCGGGGGGAGCGATGAGCAGTTCTTC. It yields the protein CASSGSSGGSDEQFF.

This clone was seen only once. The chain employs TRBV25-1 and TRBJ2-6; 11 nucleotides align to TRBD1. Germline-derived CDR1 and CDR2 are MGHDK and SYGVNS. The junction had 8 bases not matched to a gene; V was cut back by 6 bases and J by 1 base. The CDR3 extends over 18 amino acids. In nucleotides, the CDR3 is TGTGCCAGCAGCCAGTGGGGGGACAGGGGGTCTGGGGCCAACGTCCTGACTTTC. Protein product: CASSQWGDRGSGANVLTF.

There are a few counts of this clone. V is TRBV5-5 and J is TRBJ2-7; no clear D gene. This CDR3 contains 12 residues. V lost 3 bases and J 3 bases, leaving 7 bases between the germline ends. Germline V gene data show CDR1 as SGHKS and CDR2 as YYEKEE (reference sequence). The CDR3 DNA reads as TGTGCCAGCAGCTATGACATCTACGAGCAGTACTTC. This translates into CASSYDIYEQYF.

CDR3 amino acids: CASSLGSSEQYF. CDR3 in DNA: TGTGCCAGCAGCTTGGGCTCGAGCGAGCAGTACTTC. This chain joins TRBV5-6 and TRBJ2-5; D gene uncertain. The DNA end is a closer match to TRBJ2-7, so the J assignment may be wrong. The V gene's germline CDR1 is SGHDT and CDR2 YYEEEE. The CDR3 extends over 12 amino acids.